Presented here are 21 T cell receptor beta chains from one specimen sequenced in a study of post-analysis software for immune sequencing data. Findings of the study overall: In patients, roughly 5 TRBV segments were more frequent than in controls, with TRBV5-6, TRBV5-1 and TRBV20-1 among them.

For these receptors, no antigen is known. TCR beta cDNA libraries included unique molecular identifiers. From the PCR reads, TCRdb called clonotypes with MiXCR, one entry per CDR3 protein. Of approximately 250,000 distinct CDR3 sequences listed, 36% are singletons. Sequencing input: blood. These receptors were taken from a girl between 10 and 17 years old with multiple sclerosis.

The gene calls are TRBV6-4 and TRBJ2-3; TRBD2 aligns across 10 bases. J gave up 4 bases and V 6 bases, and 4 bases lay outside the gene matches. This CDR3 region has 14 residues. From germline, CDR1 is MRHNA and CDR2 SNTAGT. The CDR3 nucleotides are TGTGCCAGCAGGGGTACTAGCGGGGCAGATACGCAGTATTTT. Encoded protein: CASRGTSGADTQYF.

Concerning this clonotype itself: A junction end diverges from the germline sequence, so it may reflect a read error. CDR3 region: CGARSSRGSSPLHF. The CDR3 DNA follows: TGCGGTGCTAGATCCAGCAGGGGAAGTTCACCCCTCCACTTT. The chain employs TRBV20-1 and TRBJ1-6, with D perhaps TRBD1 (6 bases). CDR3 length equals 14 residues. Germline lookup yields CDR1 DFQATT and CDR2 SNEGSKA (reference sequence).

A note on this clonotype: A much larger clonotype is one base distant, so this may be a read error. The V and J genes are TRBV20-1 and TRBJ1-2; no firm D call. The CDR3 spans 13 residues. CDR1 and CDR2 (germline): DFQATT, SNEGSKA (reference sequence). The CDR3 protein is CGCAPLTNYGYTF. The CDR3 bases are TGCGGCTGTGCCCCCTTAACCAACTATGGCTACACCTTC.

This clonotype was seen a single time. The rearrangement joins TRBV11-2 to TRBJ2-7; the match to TRBD2 covers 7 bases. Germline V gene lookup returns CDR1 SGHAT and CDR2 FQNNGV. The length of the CDR3 is 14 residues. The V segment lost 2 bases and the J segment 1 base; nucleotides outside the gene matches: 2. CDR3 sequence reads: CASSLSGNSYEQYF. The CDR3 DNA is TGTGCCAGCAGCTTAAGCGGGAATTCCTACGAGCAGTACTTC.

This clonotype was counted ten times or more. The V gene is TRBV28, the J gene TRBJ1-5, with 9 bases fitting TRBD1. Germline CDR1 reads MDHEN; CDR2 reads SYDVKM. V dropped 3 bases and J dropped 6; count of bases not matched to a gene: 6. The CDR3 runs 15 residues. In DNA form, the CDR3 reads TGTGCCAGCAGTTTGTCACAGGGGGCTAGTCAGCCCCAGCATTTT. Its protein product is CASSLSQGASQPQHF.

About this clonotype itself: A read error may explain this, as a much larger clone is one base away. Without the conserved terminal phenylalanine or tryptophan, this CDR3 likely stems from a read error. The V gene is TRBV11-2, the J gene TRBJ2-1; possibly TRBD2 for D (5 bases). V was trimmed by 2 bases and J by 8 bases, leaving 13 bases between them. CDR1 and CDR2 from the germline V gene are SGHAT and FQNNGV. This CDR3 contains 14 residues. This CDR3 reads CASSLRLRPDEQFS. CDR3 in DNA: TGTGCCAGCAGCTTAAGACTAAGGCCCGATGAGCAGTTCTCC.

The chain recombines TRBV20-1 with TRBJ2-7; 11 bases agree with TRBD2. The junction had 6 bases not matched to a gene; V was cut back by 6 bases and J by 2 bases. CDR1 DFQATT and CDR2 SNEGSKA come from the germline V gene (reference sequence). The CDR3 contains 14 residues. The CDR3 bases are TGCAGTGCAACTAGCGGGGGCCTCACCTACGAGCAGTACTTC. This sequence encodes CSATSGGLTYEQYF.

The CDR3 sequence: CSARPGTDTQYF. In nucleotides, the CDR3 is TGCAGTGCTAGACCCGGGACAGATACGCAGTATTTT. The chain employs TRBV20-1 and TRBJ2-3; D gene ambiguous. Trimming took off 2 bases at V and 3 bases at J, with 6 bases between the two ends. Per the germline V gene, CDR1 is DFQATT and CDR2 is SNEGSKA (reference sequence). The CDR3 runs 12 residues.

Worth noting for this clonotype: A much larger clonotype is one base distant, so this may be a read error. The chain carries TRBV15 and TRBJ1-2; TRBD1 aligns across 7 bases. Germline V gene sequence: CDR1 LNHNV, CDR2 YYDKDF (reference sequence). The V segment lost 3 bases and the J segment 5 bases; nucleotides outside the gene matches: 9. CDR3 size: 15 residues. CDR3 sequence reads: CATSSTGVDDYGYTF. DNA of the CDR3: TGTGCCACCAGCAGTACAGGGGTCGATGATTATGGCTACACCTTC.

This clonotype was recorded at least ten times. The chain links TRBV15 to TRBJ1-2; D is ambiguous. Germline CDR1 is LNHNV and CDR2 is YYDKDF (reference sequence). This CDR3 comprises 14 residues. V shed 2 bases and J shed 4 bases, with 11 bases lying between them. The CDR3 loop reads CATSRSSGGYGYTF. As DNA, the CDR3 is TGTGCCACCAGCAGATCCTCAGGAGGCTATGGCTACACCTTC.

This clonotype appeared a few times. This chain joins TRBV20-1 and TRBJ1-5; tentatively, D is TRBD1 (5 bases). V lost 3 bases, J lost 1 base, and 7 bases lay in between. CDR1 and CDR2 (germline): DFQATT, SNEGSKA (reference sequence). The CDR3 sequence is 13 residues long. CDR3 region: CSASGQSNQPQHF. CDR3 nucleotide sequence: TGCAGTGCTAGTGGACAAAGCAATCAGCCCCAGCATTTT.

This clonotype was detected a few times. A read error may explain this, as a much larger clone is one base away. The V gene is TRBV29-1, the J gene TRBJ2-1; D possibly corresponds to TRBD2 (6 bases). Per the germline V gene, CDR1 is SQVTM and CDR2 is ANQGSEA. The CDR3 contains 13 residues. Trimming shortened V by 6 bases and J by 6 bases, and 15 bases separated the two germline ends. The CDR3 DNA sequence: TGCAGCGTCATGGACGGGCGGGGCAATGAGCAGTTCTTC. Its protein is CSVMDGRGNEQFF.

Regarding this clonotype: A much bigger clone sits one base away, suggesting this may be a read error. Written as DNA, the CDR3 is TGTGCCAGCAGGCCCGGGACTAGCCACTCAGATACGCAGTATTTT. This codes for CASRPGTSHSDTQYF. This chain connects TRBV6-2 or TRBV6-3 to TRBJ2-3; 9 bases agree with TRBD2. The CDR3 sequence is 15 residues long. Germline V gives CDR1 MNHEY, CDR2 SVGEGT. Germline trimming cut 6 bases from V and 4 bases from J; bases unmatched to any gene: 8.

This clonotype was found many times. The V gene is TRBV29-1, the J gene TRBJ2-5, with no clear D. CDR1 is SQVTM and CDR2 is ANQGSEA in the germline V gene. The CDR3 is 12 residues long. Deletions cut 0 bases from V and 5 bases from J, with 7 bases between. The CDR3 nucleotides are TGCAGCGTTGAAGATCTTACCGAGACCCAGTACTTC. Its translation is CSVEDLTETQYF.

This clonotype was seen repeatedly, ten times or more. J is TRBJ2-5 and V is TRBV15; no firm D call. CDR3 size: 15 residues. With 6 bases removed from V and 5 bases from J, the gap between germline ends came to 19 bases. The V gene's germline CDR1 is LNHNV and CDR2 YYDKDF (reference sequence). CDR3 DNA: TGTGCCACCAGAGGAGATTTGGCCATTCAGGAGACCCAGTACTTC. It yields the protein CATRGDLAIQETQYF.

The genes are TRBV7-9 and TRBJ2-5, with 9 bases matching TRBD2. The V gene end was trimmed by 5 bases and the J gene end by 5 bases; junction bases not matched to a gene: 6. The CDR3 spans 14 residues. Germline V gene lookup returns CDR1 SEHNR and CDR2 FQNEAQ (reference sequence). The CDR3 sequence: CASSPGGGAETQYF. CDR3 bases: TGTGCCAGCAGCCCCGGCGGGGGGGCGGAGACCCAGTACTTC.

V and J are TRBV7-2 and TRBJ2-2, with D unclear. Germline V gene lookup returns CDR1 SGHTA and CDR2 FQGNSA. V was trimmed by 1 base and J by 5 bases, leaving 8 bases between them. The CDR3 extends over 14 amino acids. DNA of the CDR3: TGTGCCAGCAGCTTAGAGGCTAGAACCGGGGAGCTGTTTTTT. Translating it yields CASSLEARTGELFF.

Of note for this clonotype: A much larger clonotype is one base distant, so this may be a read error. The chain combines TRBV11-2 with TRBJ2-5, with D unclear. Germline V lookup: CDR1 SGHAT, CDR2 FQNNGV. There are 13 residues in the CDR3. The CDR3 spells CASSLGFQETKYF. CDR3 DNA: TGTGCCAGCAGCTTAGGCTTCCAAGAGACCAAGTACTTC.

The genes are TRBV20-1 and TRBJ2-5, with D perhaps matching TRBD2 (5 bases). The V end was cut by 0 bases, the J end by 3 bases, with 8 bases between. The CDR3 contains 13 residues. Looked up from germline, CDR1 is DFQATT and CDR2 is SNEGSKA (reference sequence). The CDR3 reads CSARDPREETQYF. DNA for the CDR3: TGCAGTGCTAGAGATCCGAGGGAAGAGACCCAGTACTTC.

In the case of this clonotype: This likely comes from a read error, as the CDR3 has no conserved phenylalanine or tryptophan at its end. V usage is TRBV5-1 and J usage is TRBJ1-1; D is unclear. Per the germline V gene, CDR1 is SGHRS and CDR2 is YFSETQ. CDR3 length: 13 residues. V lost 1 base to trimming and J lost 7 bases, with 11 bases between them. In nucleotides, the CDR3 is TGCGCCAGCAGCTTGAGAGGAGACGATGAAGCTTTCTTG. It is translated as CASSLRGDDEAFL.

This clonotype has a count of ten or more. The chain joins TRBV7-9 to TRBJ2-2; D may match TRBD1 or TRBD2 (5 bases each). CDR1 and CDR2 from the germline V gene are SEHNR and FQNEAQ (reference sequence). V dropped 3 bases and J dropped 6 bases, with 11 bases sitting between them. This CDR3 has 14 amino acids. The CDR3 bases are TGTGCCAGCAGCTTCTCTGGGGACGCCGGGGAGCTGTTTTTT. Translating gives CASSFSGDAGELFF. Full variable domain (outside the CDR3, taken from reference TRBV7-9 and TRBJ2-2): DTGVSQNPRHKITKRGQNVTFRCDPISEHNRLYWYRQTLGQGPEFLTYFQNEAQLEKSRLLSDRFSAERPKGSFSTLEIQRTEQGDSAMYLCASSFSGDAGELFFGEGSRLTVL.